Included here is one TCR beta chain sequence, with context. The source of the sample is a study of shared clonotypes between healthy human individuals. Without sorting, samples used some 84 million PBMCs for genomic DNA. The length of the CDR3 is 17 residues. Germline CDR1 KGHSH, CDR2 LQKENI. V shed 5 bases and J shed 0 bases, with 18 bases lying between them. PBMC DNA, left unsorted, was sequenced on ten immunoSEQ deep assay plates. Per the study methods: ImmunoSEQ sequences covered only the junction and lacked quality scores; filtering therefore differed. Some clones are missing from TCRdb's copy, which holds only in-frame ones; the method was immunoSEQ multiplex PCR. From that table come the V and J calls and clone size; the DNA was used to work out D and trimming. The sample comprises hundreds of thousands of clones, over 60% of which are singletons, and approximately 13% rests with the top ten.

The TCR comes from a middle-aged woman in good health. Some clones in this sample may be carry-over from other donors' samples. V gene TRBV18 combines with J gene TRBJ2-3; weak D call: TRBD2 (6 bases). The sample comprised PBMCs. The CDR3 sequence is CASSTTKADYSTDTQYF. The CDR3 coding sequence is TGTGCCAGCTCAACCACGAAAGCGGACTATAGCACAGATACGCAGTATTTT. Filled out from reference TRBV18 and TRBJ2-3, the complete variable domain reads NAGVMQNPRHLVRRRGQEARLRCSPMKGHSHVYWYRQLPEEGLKFMVYLQKENIIDESGMPKERFSAEFPKEGPSILRIQQVVRGDSAAYFCASSTTKADYSTDTQYFGPGTRLTVL.